These 27 T cell receptor beta chains originate from one sample sequenced in a study of T cells after yellow fever vaccination. A single record per CDR3 protein comes from TCRdb applying MiXCR to the 5' RACE reads. Of 400,000 to 650,000 distinct CDR3 sequences in the sample, around a fifth are singletons; the top ten hold about a sixth. Sequences were derived from PBMCs, sampled roughly 20 days after the first yellow fever vaccination. The receptor source for this set is a man in his late teens or twenties who received the YFV17D yellow fever vaccine.

Ten or more counts support this clonotype. The rearrangement joins TRBV5-1 to TRBJ2-2, with 11 bases that match TRBD2. Germline-derived CDR1 and CDR2 are SGHRS and YFSETQ. Unmatched junction bases numbered 6, after V lost 5 bases and J lost 0 bases. The CDR3 is 17 amino acids. The DNA of the CDR3 is TGCGCCAGCAGAATGCTGACTAGCGGGGCGAACACCGGGGAGCTGTTTTTT. This encodes CASRMLTSGANTGELFF.

V gene TRBV29-1 combines with J gene TRBJ1-3; D gene ambiguous. The germline V and J ends were trimmed by 4 bases and 3 bases, with 10 bases remaining between them. Germline CDR1 reads SQVTM; CDR2 reads ANQGSEA. The length of the CDR3 is 13 residues. CDR3 coding DNA: TGCAGCGTTGGATCCAGGTTTGGAAACACCATATATTTT. It is translated as CSVGSRFGNTIYF.

There are a few counts of this clonotype. The chain has TRBV7-6 and TRBJ2-2, with 8 bases fitting TRBD1. CDR1 is SGHVS and CDR2 is FNYEAQ in the germline V gene. V dropped 5 bases and J dropped 4; count of bases not matched to a gene: 6. The CDR3 loop spans 15 amino acids. CDR3 DNA: TGTGCCAGCAGCAGCTGGACAGGGCCCACCGGGGAGCTGTTTTTT. Translating gives CASSSWTGPTGELFF.

There are a few counts of this clonotype. The chain recombines TRBV21-1 with TRBJ2-7; TRBD2 is the table's D call, not checked against the DNA. TRBV21-1 is a known pseudogene. The CDR3 is 16 residues long. The CDR3 sequence is CASKGRGAGRSYEQYF. Here the CDR3 DNA reads TGTGCCAGCAAAGGGAGGGGGGCCGGCCGGTCCTACGAGCAGTACTTC.

This clonotype was counted only a few times. The CDR3: CASKLQERGTQYF. CDR3 nucleotides: TGTGCCAGCAAACTACAGGAACGAGGGACCCAGTACTTC. The chain is built from TRBV12-3 or TRBV12-4 and TRBJ2-5; possibly TRBD1 for D (5 bases). CDR3 length: 13 residues. V dropped 7 bases and J dropped 7 bases, with 16 bases sitting between them.

This clonotype was detected only a few times. The chain combines TRBV19 with TRBJ1-2; perhaps TRBD1 as D (6 bases). Germline CDR1 reads LNHDA; CDR2 reads SQIVND (reference sequence). The V gene lost 8 bases and the J gene lost 6 bases, with 22 bases spanning the gap. CDR3 length: 15 amino acids. The CDR3 loop is CASEPGHPIKDGYTF. CDR3 coding DNA: TGTGCCAGTGAACCGGGACATCCCATTAAGGATGGCTACACCTTC.

This clonotype was picked up a small number of times. V gene TRBV21-1 combines with J gene TRBJ2-7; the table's TRBD1 call for D was not verified on the DNA. TRBV21-1 is deemed a pseudogene. The CDR3 loop spans 17 amino acids. CDR3 sequence (DNA): TGTGCCAGCAGCAAGGCCAATACCGACAGCGAGACCTACGAGCAGTACGTC. Its protein product is CASSKANTDSETYEQYV.

This clonotype was found many times. The chain couples TRBV27 to TRBJ2-6, with a possible D match to TRBD1 (5 bases). Germline V gene sequence: CDR1 MNHEY, CDR2 SMNVEV (reference sequence). V lost 1 base to trimming and J lost 0 bases, with 7 bases between them. This CDR3 contains 16 residues. The DNA of the CDR3 is TGTGCCAGCAGTTTATGGGGCAGCTCTGGGGCCAACGTCCTGACTTTC. Amino acid sequence: CASSLWGSSGANVLTF.

V usage is TRBV7-2 and J usage is TRBJ2-1; D gene ambiguous. The CDR3 consists of 13 residues. In germline, CDR1 is SGHTA, CDR2 FQGNSA. Trimming stripped 5 bases from V and 7 bases from J, with 12 bases between. For the CDR3, the DNA is TGTGCCAGCAGCCCCTCCCCTGGGAATGAGCAGTTCTTC. Protein sequence: CASSPSPGNEQFF. Looking up the rest from reference TRBV7-2 and TRBJ2-1 gives the full variable domain: GAGVSQSPSNKVTEKGKDVELRCDPISGHTALYWYRQSLGQGLEFLIYFQGNSAPDKSGLPSDRFSAERTGGSVSTLTIQRTQQEDSAVYLCASSPSPGNEQFFGPGTRLTVL.

The chain recombines TRBV7-3 with TRBJ2-3, with D perhaps TRBD1 (6 bases). There are 14 residues in the CDR3. Looked up from germline, CDR1 is SGHTA and CDR2 is FQGTGA. V lost 1 base to trimming and J lost 5 bases, with 10 bases between them. CDR3 protein: CASSLSGGLDTQYF. CDR3 DNA sequence: TGTGCCAGCAGCTTAAGTGGGGGCTTAGATACGCAGTATTTT.

This clonotype was observed a handful of times. The rearrangement uses TRBV5-4 and TRBJ2-5, with D tentatively TRBD1 or TRBD2 (5 bases each). The V end lost 5 bases, the J end lost 2 bases, and 19 bases lay between the germline ends. Germline CDR1 and CDR2: SGHNT and YYREEE (reference sequence). The CDR3 spans 16 residues. DNA for the CDR3: TGTGCCAGCAGACAAGATACCGGGACGCCACAAGAGACCCAGTACTTC. This codes for CASRQDTGTPQETQYF.

This sequence joins TRBV7-9 and TRBJ1-5; D is uncertain. This CDR3 has 15 residues. V lost 5 bases, J lost 0 bases, and 11 bases lay in between. From germline, CDR1 is SEHNR and CDR2 FQNEAQ (reference sequence). Written as DNA, the CDR3 is TGTGCCAGCAGCCTCGGGGATTATAGCAATCAGCCCCAGCATTTT. Amino acids: CASSLGDYSNQPQHF. Combining the CDR3 with reference TRBV7-9 and TRBJ1-5 gives the whole variable domain DTGVSQNPRHKITKRGQNVTFRCDPISEHNRLYWYRQTLGQGPEFLTYFQNEAQLEKSRLLSDRFSAERPKGSFSTLEIQRTEQGDSAMYLCASSLGDYSNQPQHFGDGTRLSIL.

This clonotype was detected many times. Here the CDR3 DNA reads TGTGCCAGCAGCTTTCTCCGCACCGGGGAGCTGTTTTTT. Encoded protein: CASSFLRTGELFF. The V call is TRBV11-1, the J call TRBJ2-2; D not resolved. The CDR3 extends over 13 amino acids. The ends were cut back, 3 bases at V and 4 bases at J, with 6 bases in the middle. Germline values: CDR1 SGHAT, CDR2 FQDESV (reference sequence). The entire variable domain, with the rest obtained from reference TRBV11-1 and TRBJ2-2, is as follows: EAEVAQSPRYKITEKSQAVAFWCDPISGHATLYWYRQILGQGPELLVQFQDESVVDDSQLPKDRFSAERLKGVDSTLKIQPAELGDSAMYLCASSFLRTGELFFGEGSRLTVL.

In this sample, this clonotype turned up a few times. The chain links TRBV4-3 to TRBJ2-1, with 11 nucleotides matching TRBD1. Germline CDR1 and CDR2: LGHNA and YSLEER. The CDR3 has 17 residues. V lost 4 bases, J lost 5 bases, and 10 bases stayed unmatched. CDR3 in amino acids: CASSLWLPGQGDNEQFF. CDR3 DNA: TGCGCCAGCAGCCTCTGGCTGCCGGGACAGGGGGACAATGAGCAGTTCTTC.

This clonotype was picked up a small number of times. The CDR3 region has the DNA TGCAGTGCTAGAGGCCTCAGGAGGGGCCCCACCGGGGAGCTGTTTTTT. The encoded protein is CSARGLRRGPTGELFF. The chain employs TRBV20-1 and TRBJ2-2; D might be TRBD2 (6 bases). This CDR3 has 16 amino acids. Germline V gene data show CDR1 as DFQATT and CDR2 as SNEGSKA (reference sequence). Trimming pared 1 base from V and 4 bases from J, leaving 16 bases between.

This clonotype appeared a few times. This rearrangement joins TRBV6-5 to TRBJ2-5; 11 nucleotides align to TRBD2. Germline CDR1 is MNHEY and CDR2 is SVGAGI. V was pared by 8 bases and J by 2 bases, with 4 bases of the junction left unmatched. The CDR3 spans 14 residues. The CDR3 is CASRRTSGQETQYF. CDR3 in DNA: TGTGCCAGCCGGAGGACTAGCGGGCAAGAGACCCAGTACTTC.

A few counts support this clonotype. This sequence joins TRBV6-2 or TRBV6-3 and TRBJ2-3; D may match TRBD1 or TRBD2 (6 bases each). CDR3 length: 13 amino acids. Germline assignment: CDR1 MNHEY and CDR2 SVGEGT. Trimming left V 8 bases short and J 10 bases short, with 19 bases between. The DNA of the CDR3 is TGTGCCAGCGGCGGGACATCGGGAACGGCGCAGTATTTT. This translates into CASGGTSGTAQYF.

This sequence joins TRBV20-1 and TRBJ2-3; 7 positions agree with TRBD2. CDR1 and CDR2 from the germline V gene are DFQATT and SNEGSKA (reference sequence). Unmatched junction bases numbered 8, after V lost 0 bases and J lost 5 bases. The CDR3 has 15 residues. CDR3 sequence (DNA): TGCAGTGCTAGAGATTGGGGGGGGGGTAAAGATACGCAGTATTTT. As protein: CSARDWGGGKDTQYF.

The rearrangement uses TRBV5-1 and TRBJ2-5, with D perhaps TRBD1 or TRBD2 (6 bases each). The CDR3 has 15 amino acids. Germline CDR1 reads SGHRS; CDR2 reads YFSETQ. Deletions cut 0 bases from V and 4 bases from J, with 13 bases between. In nucleotides, the CDR3 is TGCGCCAGCAGCTTGGCGGGGGCTATTGGAGAGACCCAGTACTTC. It codes for CASSLAGAIGETQYF.

CDR3 residues: CASSEGATDTQYF. The DNA for the CDR3 is TGCGCCAGCAGTGAAGGAGCCACAGATACGCAGTATTTT. The V gene is TRBV10-1, the J gene TRBJ2-3, with unresolved D. There are 13 residues in the CDR3. V was shortened by 3 bases and J by 2 bases, with 6 bases between the two germline ends. The germline gives CDR1 WNHNN, CDR2 SYGVQD (reference sequence).

The CDR3 region has the DNA TGTGCCAGCAGTAGACAGGGTGGGGACGAGCAGTACGTC. This codes for CASSRQGGDEQYV. The genes are TRBV6-1 and TRBJ2-7; 7 bases line up with TRBD1. The CDR3 sequence is 13 residues long. Trimming took 5 bases from V and 5 from J; bases not matched to a gene: 6. Germline V gene sequence: CDR1 MNHNS, CDR2 SASEGT.

The chain combines TRBV12-3 or TRBV12-4 with TRBJ1-1; D ambiguous. V gave up 2 bases and J gave up 6 bases, with 13 bases separating them. The CDR3 totals 14 residues. The CDR3 here is CASSLWLTNAEAFF. CDR3 DNA: TGTGCCAGCAGTTTATGGCTGACGAATGCTGAAGCTTTCTTT.

V usage is TRBV20-1 and J usage is TRBJ2-7; 11 bases are a match to TRBD1. Germline V gene data show CDR1 as DFQATT and CDR2 as SNEGSKA (reference sequence). The V and J ends lost 3 bases and 3 bases, in that order; junction bases with no gene match: 4. There are 14 residues in the CDR3. CDR3 nucleotide sequence: TGCAGTGCTAGCGGGACAGGGGGTATCTACGAGCAGTACTTC. Translation gives CSASGTGGIYEQYF.

This clonotype was seen a handful of times. The chain is built from TRBV6-4 and TRBJ2-7, with TRBD2 identical over 9 bases. CDR3 size: 13 residues. Germline V gene lookup returns CDR1 MRHNA and CDR2 SNTAGT. V dropped 3 bases and J dropped 4; count of bases not matched to a gene: 1. The CDR3 is CASSEGLAYEQYF. Here the CDR3 DNA reads TGTGCCAGCAGTGAGGGACTAGCTTACGAGCAGTACTTC.

This clonotype was seen a handful of times. The chain employs TRBV5-1 and TRBJ1-6; no clear D. This CDR3 is built from 17 residues. V was trimmed by 0 bases and J by 3 bases, leaving 13 bases between them. The germline CDR1 and CDR2 sequences are SGHRS and YFSETQ. As DNA, the CDR3 is TGCGCCAGCAGCTTGGATGGAGCTTCCGACTATAATTCACCCCTCCACTTT. Its protein is CASSLDGASDYNSPLHF. The complete variable domain, with remaining parts taken from reference TRBV5-1 and TRBJ1-6, reads KAGVTQTPRYLIKTRGQQVTLSCSPISGHRSVSWYQQTPGQGLQFLFEYFSETQRNKGNFPGRFSGRQFSNSRSEMNVSTLELGDSALYLCASSLDGASDYNSPLHFGNGTRLTVT.

This clonotype has at least ten counts. The V call is TRBV18, the J call TRBJ2-5, with D uncertain. In germline, CDR1 is KGHSH, CDR2 LQKENI. Trimming cost V 4 bases and J 4 bases, with 7 bases left between them. The CDR3 totals 12 residues. This CDR3 reads CASSHPLETQYF. CDR3 bases: TGTGCCAGCTCACACCCCCTAGAGACCCAGTACTTC. Full variable domain (remainder filled in from reference TRBV18 and TRBJ2-5): NAGVMQNPRHLVRRRGQEARLRCSPMKGHSHVYWYRQLPEEGLKFMVYLQKENIIDESGMPKERFSAEFPKEGPSILRIQQVVRGDSAAYFCASSHPLETQYFGPGTRLLVL.

This sequence joins TRBV19 and TRBJ1-5; D gene uncertain. Trimming stripped 2 bases from V and 0 bases from J, with 8 bases between. The CDR3 contains 15 residues. Germline CDR1 and CDR2: LNHDA and SQIVND (reference sequence). CDR3: CASSIMHYSNQPQHF. CDR3 nucleotide sequence: TGTGCCAGTAGTATAATGCACTATAGCAATCAGCCCCAGCATTTT.